This T cell receptor beta chain was sequenced in a study of CD8 T cells in Susac syndrome. This clonotype was observed once. An input of roughly 0.45 to 1 ug of RNA was subjected to reverse transcription using random hexamers. Amplification of TCR beta CDR3 spanned 54 Vbeta and 13 Jbeta via immunoSEQ multiplex PCR. Each CDR3 protein is one row after TCRdb ran MiXCR on the immunoSEQ multiplex PCR reads. This sample yields roughly 150,000 distinct CDR3 sequences, of which around 95% are seen a single time; about 0.15% belongs to the top ten. The CDR3 extends over 13 amino acids. V lost 0 bases to trimming and J lost 7 bases, with 7 bases between them. CDR1 and CDR2 (germline): SGHTA, FQGTGA.

Sequenced material: CD8+ T cells from PBMCs. This TCR was recovered from a human donor with multiple sclerosis. J is TRBJ2-1 and V is TRBV7-3, with a tentative D call TRBD1 (6 bases). Here the CDR3 DNA reads TGTGCCAGCAGCTTAACGCAGGGGAATGAGCAGTTCTTC. This translates into CASSLTQGNEQFF.